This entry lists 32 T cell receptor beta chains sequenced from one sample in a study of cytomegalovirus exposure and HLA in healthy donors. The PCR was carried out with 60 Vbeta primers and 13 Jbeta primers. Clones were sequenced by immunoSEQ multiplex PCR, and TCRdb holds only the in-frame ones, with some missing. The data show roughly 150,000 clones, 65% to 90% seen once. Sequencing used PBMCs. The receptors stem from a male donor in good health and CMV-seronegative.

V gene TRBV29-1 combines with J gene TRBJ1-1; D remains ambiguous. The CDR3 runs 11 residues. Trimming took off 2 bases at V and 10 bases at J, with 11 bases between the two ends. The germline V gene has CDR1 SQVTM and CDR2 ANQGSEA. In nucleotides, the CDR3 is TGCAGCGTTGAATTGGGCCAGGCAGCTTTCTTT. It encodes CSVELGQAAFF.

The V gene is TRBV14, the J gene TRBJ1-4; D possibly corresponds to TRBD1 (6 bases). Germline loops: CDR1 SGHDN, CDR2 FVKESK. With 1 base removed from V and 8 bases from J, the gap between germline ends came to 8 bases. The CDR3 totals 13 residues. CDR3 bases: TGTGCCAGCAGCCAAGGGGGGGGCGAAAAACTGTTTTTT. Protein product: CASSQGGGEKLFF.

The CDR3 reads CASSLFGGSIAFTEAFF. The CDR3, as DNA: TGCGCCAGCAGCTTGTTTGGGGGGTCCATAGCGTTCACTGAAGCTTTCTTT. The chain couples TRBV5-1 to TRBJ1-1, with a possible D match to TRBD1 (5 bases). This CDR3 comprises 17 residues. The germline V and J ends were trimmed by 1 base and 4 bases, with 20 bases remaining between them. Germline CDR1 is SGHRS and CDR2 is YFSETQ.

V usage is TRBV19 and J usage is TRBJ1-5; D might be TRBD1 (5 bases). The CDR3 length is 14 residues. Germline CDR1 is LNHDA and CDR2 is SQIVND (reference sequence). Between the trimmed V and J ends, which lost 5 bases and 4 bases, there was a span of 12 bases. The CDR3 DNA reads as TGTGCCAGTAGTTGGGGGGAGGCGAATCAGCCCCAGCATTTT. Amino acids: CASSWGEANQPQHF.

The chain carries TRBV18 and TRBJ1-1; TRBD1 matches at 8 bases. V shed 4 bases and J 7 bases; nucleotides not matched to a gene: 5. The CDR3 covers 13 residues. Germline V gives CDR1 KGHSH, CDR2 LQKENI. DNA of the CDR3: TGTGCCAGCTCACTGGACAGGGACGGTGAAGCTTTCTTT. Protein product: CASSLDRDGEAFF.

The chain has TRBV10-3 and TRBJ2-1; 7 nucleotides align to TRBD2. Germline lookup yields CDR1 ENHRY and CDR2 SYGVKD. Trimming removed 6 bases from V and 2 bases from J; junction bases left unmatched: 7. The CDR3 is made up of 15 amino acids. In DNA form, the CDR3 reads TGTGCCATCAGCCAGCTAGCGGTGACCTACAATGAGCAGTTCTTC. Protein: CAISQLAVTYNEQFF.

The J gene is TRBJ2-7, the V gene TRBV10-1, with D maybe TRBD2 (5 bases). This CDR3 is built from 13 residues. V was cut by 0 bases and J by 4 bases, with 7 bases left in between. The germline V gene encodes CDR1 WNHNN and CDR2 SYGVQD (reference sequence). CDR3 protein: CASSESGVYEQYF. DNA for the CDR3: TGCGCCAGCAGTGAGTCCGGGGTATACGAGCAGTACTTC.

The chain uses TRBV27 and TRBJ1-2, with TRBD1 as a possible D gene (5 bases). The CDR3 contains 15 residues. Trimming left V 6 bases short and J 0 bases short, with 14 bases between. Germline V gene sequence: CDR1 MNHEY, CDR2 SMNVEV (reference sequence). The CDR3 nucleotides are TGTGCCAGCAGCCTAAGGGGAGGTCCTAACTATGGCTACACCTTC. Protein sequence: CASSLRGGPNYGYTF.

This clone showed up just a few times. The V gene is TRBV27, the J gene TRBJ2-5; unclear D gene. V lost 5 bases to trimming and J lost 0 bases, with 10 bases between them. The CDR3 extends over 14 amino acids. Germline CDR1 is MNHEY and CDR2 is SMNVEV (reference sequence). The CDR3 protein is CASSGLRYQETQYF. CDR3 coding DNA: TGTGCCAGCAGTGGCTTGAGGTACCAAGAGACCCAGTACTTC.

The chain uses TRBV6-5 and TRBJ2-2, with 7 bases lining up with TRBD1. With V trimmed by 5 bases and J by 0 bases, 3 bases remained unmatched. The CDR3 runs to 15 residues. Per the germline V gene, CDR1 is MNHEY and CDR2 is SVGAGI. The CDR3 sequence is CASSRDRPNTGELFF. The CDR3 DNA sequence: TGTGCCAGCAGTCGGGACAGACCGAACACCGGGGAGCTGTTTTTT.

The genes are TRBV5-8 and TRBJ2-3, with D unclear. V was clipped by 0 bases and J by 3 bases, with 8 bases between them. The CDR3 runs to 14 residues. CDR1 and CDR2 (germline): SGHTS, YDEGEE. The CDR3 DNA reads TGTGCCAGCAGCTTGGACAGCCCGACAGATACGCAGTATTTT. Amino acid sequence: CASSLDSPTDTQYF.

CDR3 nucleotides: TGTGCCAGCAGCTTTGACAGGGTTCGGTCCCTCCACTTT. Its protein is CASSFDRVRSLHF. The chain has TRBV7-9 and TRBJ1-6; 7 bases map to TRBD1. The trim removed 3 bases at V and 14 bases at J, leaving 7 bases unmatched. The CDR3 covers 13 residues. Germline V gene sequence: CDR1 SEHNR, CDR2 FQNEAQ (reference sequence).

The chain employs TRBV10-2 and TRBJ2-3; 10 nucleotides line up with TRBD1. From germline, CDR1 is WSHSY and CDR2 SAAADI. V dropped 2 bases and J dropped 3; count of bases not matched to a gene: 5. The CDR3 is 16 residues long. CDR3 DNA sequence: TGCGCCAGCAGTGAGCCACGGGACAGGGGAACAGATACGCAGTATTTT. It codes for CASSEPRDRGTDTQYF.

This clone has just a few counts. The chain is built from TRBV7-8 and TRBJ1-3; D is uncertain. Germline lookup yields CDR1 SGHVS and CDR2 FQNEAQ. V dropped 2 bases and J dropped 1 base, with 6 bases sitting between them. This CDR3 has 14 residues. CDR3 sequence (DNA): TGTGCCAGCAGCTTAAGTCGGTCTGGAAACACCATATATTTT. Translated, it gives CASSLSRSGNTIYF. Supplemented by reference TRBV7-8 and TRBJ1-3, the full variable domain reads GAGVSQSPRYKVAKRGQDVALRCDPISGHVSLFWYQQALGQGPEFLTYFQNEAQLDKSGLPSDRFFAERPEGSVSTLKIQRTQQEDSAVYLCASSLSRSGNTIYFGEGSWLTVV.

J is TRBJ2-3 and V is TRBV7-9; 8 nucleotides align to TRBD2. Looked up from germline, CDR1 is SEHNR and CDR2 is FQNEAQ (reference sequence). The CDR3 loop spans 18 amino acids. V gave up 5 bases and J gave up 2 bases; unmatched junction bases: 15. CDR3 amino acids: CASSPGGLANFHTDTQYF. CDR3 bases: TGTGCCAGCAGCCCGGGAGGACTAGCCAATTTTCACACAGATACGCAGTATTTT. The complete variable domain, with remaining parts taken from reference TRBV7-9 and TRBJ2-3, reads DTGVSQNPRHKITKRGQNVTFRCDPISEHNRLYWYRQTLGQGPEFLTYFQNEAQLEKSRLLSDRFSAERPKGSFSTLEIQRTEQGDSAMYLCASSPGGLANFHTDTQYFGPGTRLTVL.

The CDR3 protein is CASSPTGPNYGYTF. CDR3 sequence (DNA): TGTGCCAGCAGCCCCACAGGGCCGAACTATGGCTACACCTTC. This chain uses TRBV11-2 with TRBJ1-2; a weak D match, TRBD1 (6 bases). The length of the CDR3 is 14 residues. CDR1 is SGHAT, CDR2 FQNNGV, per germline. V was pared by 5 bases and J by 2 bases, with 12 bases between.

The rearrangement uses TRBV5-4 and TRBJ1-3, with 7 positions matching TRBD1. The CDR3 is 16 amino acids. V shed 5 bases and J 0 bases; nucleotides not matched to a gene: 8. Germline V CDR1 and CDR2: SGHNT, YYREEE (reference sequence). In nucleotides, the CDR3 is TGTGCCAGCAGTCGGGACAGCCTTAACTCTGGAAACACCATATATTTT. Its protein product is CASSRDSLNSGNTIYF.

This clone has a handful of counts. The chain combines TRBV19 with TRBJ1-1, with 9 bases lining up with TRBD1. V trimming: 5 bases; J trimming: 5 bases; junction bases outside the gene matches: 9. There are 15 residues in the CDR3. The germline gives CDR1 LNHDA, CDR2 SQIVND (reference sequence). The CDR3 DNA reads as TGTGCCAGTAGTCCCCGGACAGGGGCGGATACTGAAGCTTTCTTT. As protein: CASSPRTGADTEAFF. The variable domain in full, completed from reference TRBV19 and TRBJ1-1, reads DGGITQSPKYLFRKEGQNVTLSCEQNLNHDAMYWYRQDPGQGLRLIYYSQIVNDFQKGDIAEGYSVSREKKESFPLTVTSAQKNPTAFYLCASSPRTGADTEAFFGQGTRLTVV.

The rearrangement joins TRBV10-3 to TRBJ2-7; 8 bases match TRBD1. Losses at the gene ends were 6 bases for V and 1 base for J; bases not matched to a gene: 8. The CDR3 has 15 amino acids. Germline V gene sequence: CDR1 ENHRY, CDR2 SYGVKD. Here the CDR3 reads CAIRGDRSSSYEQYF. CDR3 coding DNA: TGTGCCATCAGGGGGGACAGGAGTAGTTCCTACGAGCAGTACTTC.

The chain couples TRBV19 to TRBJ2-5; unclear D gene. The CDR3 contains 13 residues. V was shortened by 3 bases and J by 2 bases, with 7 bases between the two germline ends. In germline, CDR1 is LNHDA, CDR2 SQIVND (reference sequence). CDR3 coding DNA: TGTGCCAGTAGTATTACTATACAAGAGACCCAGTACTTC. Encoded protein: CASSITIQETQYF.

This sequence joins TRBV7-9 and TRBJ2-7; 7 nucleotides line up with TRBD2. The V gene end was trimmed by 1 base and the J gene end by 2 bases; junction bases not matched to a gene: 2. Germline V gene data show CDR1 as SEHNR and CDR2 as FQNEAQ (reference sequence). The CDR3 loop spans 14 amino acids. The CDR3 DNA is TGTGCCAGCAGCTTAGTGGCGGGGGCCTACGAGCAGTACTTC. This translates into CASSLVAGAYEQYF.

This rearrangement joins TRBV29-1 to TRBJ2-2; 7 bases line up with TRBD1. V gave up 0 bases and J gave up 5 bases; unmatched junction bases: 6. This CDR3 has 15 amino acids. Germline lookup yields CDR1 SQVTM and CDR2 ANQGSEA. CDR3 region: CSVEDEGASTGELFF. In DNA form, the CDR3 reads TGCAGCGTTGAAGACGAGGGGGCATCTACCGGGGAGCTGTTTTTT.

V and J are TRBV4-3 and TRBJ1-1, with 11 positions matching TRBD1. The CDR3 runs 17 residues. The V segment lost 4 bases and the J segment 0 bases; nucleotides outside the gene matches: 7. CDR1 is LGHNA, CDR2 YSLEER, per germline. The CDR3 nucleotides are TGCGCCAGCAGCCGAATCGGGACAGGGGGTATGAACACTGAAGCTTTCTTT. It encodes CASSRIGTGGMNTEAFF.

CDR3 in DNA: TGTGCCAGCGTCAGGGTCGACACCGGGGAGCTGTTTTTT. Its protein is CASVRVDTGELFF. The chain recombines TRBV6-1 with TRBJ2-2; D perhaps matches TRBD1 (5 bases). CDR3 length: 13 amino acids. V shed 8 bases and J shed 3 bases, with 10 bases lying between them. Germline CDR1 and CDR2: MNHNS and SASEGT.

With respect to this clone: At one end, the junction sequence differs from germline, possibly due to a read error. The CDR3 is CSSSDEGSETQYF. CDR3 bases: TGTTCCAGCAGCGACGAGGGTTCAGAGACCCAGTACTTC. V is TRBV7-9 and J is TRBJ2-5; perhaps TRBD2 as D (5 bases). The V gene's germline CDR1 is SEHNR and CDR2 FQNEAQ (reference sequence). This CDR3 comprises 13 residues.

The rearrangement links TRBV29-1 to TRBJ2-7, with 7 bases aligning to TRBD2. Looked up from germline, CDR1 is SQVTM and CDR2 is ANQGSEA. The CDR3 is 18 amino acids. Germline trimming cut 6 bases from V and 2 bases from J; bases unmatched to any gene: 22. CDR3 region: CSVPRAHGRGGVAYEQYF. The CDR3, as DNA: TGCAGCGTCCCTAGGGCCCATGGGAGGGGAGGGGTGGCCTACGAGCAGTACTTC.

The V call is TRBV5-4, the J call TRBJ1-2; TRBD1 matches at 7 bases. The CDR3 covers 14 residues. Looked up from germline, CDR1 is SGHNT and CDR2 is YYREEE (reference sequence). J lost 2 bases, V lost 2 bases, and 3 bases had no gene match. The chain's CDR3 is CASSFGTANYGYTF. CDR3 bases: TGTGCCAGCAGCTTTGGGACAGCCAACTATGGCTACACCTTC.

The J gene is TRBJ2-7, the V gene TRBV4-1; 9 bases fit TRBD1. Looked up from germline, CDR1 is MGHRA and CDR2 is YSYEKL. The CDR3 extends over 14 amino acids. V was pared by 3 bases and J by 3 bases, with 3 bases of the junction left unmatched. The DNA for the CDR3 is TGCGCCAGCAGCCAGGGACAGGGCAACTACGAGCAGTACTTC. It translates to CASSQGQGNYEQYF.

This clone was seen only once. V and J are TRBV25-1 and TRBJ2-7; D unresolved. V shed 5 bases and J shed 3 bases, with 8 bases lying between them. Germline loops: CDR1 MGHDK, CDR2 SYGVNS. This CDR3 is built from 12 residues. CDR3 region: CASSRRGYEQYF. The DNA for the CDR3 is TGTGCCAGCAGTAGAAGAGGCTACGAGCAGTACTTC.

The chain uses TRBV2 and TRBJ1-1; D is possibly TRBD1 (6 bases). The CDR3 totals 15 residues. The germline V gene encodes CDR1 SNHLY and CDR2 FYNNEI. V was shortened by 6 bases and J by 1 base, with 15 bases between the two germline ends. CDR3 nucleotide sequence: TGTGCCAGCAGGACACAGGGTAGAGGGAACACTGAAGCTTTCTTT. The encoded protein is CASRTQGRGNTEAFF.

The CDR3, as DNA: TGTGCCAGCAGCCTACTAGCGGGGGTGGCCTACGAGCAGTACTTC. This translates into CASSLLAGVAYEQYF. The rearrangement uses TRBV14 and TRBJ2-7, with 11 bases lining up with TRBD2. This CDR3 region has 15 residues. Trimming removed 4 bases from V and 2 bases from J; junction bases left unmatched: 4. Germline CDR1 SGHDN, CDR2 FVKESK.

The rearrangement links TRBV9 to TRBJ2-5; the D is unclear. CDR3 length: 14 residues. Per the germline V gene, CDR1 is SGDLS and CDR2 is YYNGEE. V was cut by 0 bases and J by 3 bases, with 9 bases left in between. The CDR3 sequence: CASSVGVEKETQYF. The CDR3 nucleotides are TGTGCCAGCAGCGTAGGAGTAGAGAAAGAGACCCAGTACTTC.